Following are 8 T cell receptor beta chains from one sample sequenced in a study of immune evolution from preneoplasia to lung adenocarcinoma. Assay used: immunoSEQ multiplex PCR; TCRdb lists only in-frame clones, some missing. The sample shows over 1,000 clones, approximately 80% of them seen only once. The material sequenced was FFPE adjacent normal lung tissue. Receptors were obtained from a person between 55 and 70 years old with lung adenocarcinoma.

The V gene is TRBV5-4, the J gene TRBJ2-1; D unclear. Germline values: CDR1 SGHNT, CDR2 YYREEE (reference sequence). V gave up 0 bases and J gave up 0 bases, with 7 bases separating them. The CDR3 contains 15 residues. For the CDR3, the DNA is TGTGCCAGCAGCTTGGGGACCCTCTCCTACAATGAGCAGTTCTTC. As protein: CASSLGTLSYNEQFF. Supplemented by reference TRBV5-4 and TRBJ2-1, the full variable domain reads ETGVTQSPTHLIKTRGQQVTLRCSSQSGHNTVSWYQQALGQGPQFIFQYYREEENGRGNFPPRFSGLQFPNYSSELNVNALELDDSALYLCASSLGTLSYNEQFFGPGTRLTVL.

The J gene is TRBJ2-5, the V gene TRBV5-4, with D perhaps given as TRBD1 or TRBD2 (5 bases each). The V end was cut by 0 bases, the J end by 1 base, with 19 bases between. Germline-derived CDR1 and CDR2 are SGHNT and YYREEE (reference sequence). CDR3 length: 18 residues. In DNA, the CDR3 is TGTGCCAGCAGCTTGGCTTTCGGGGCGCCCTACCCCCAAGAGACCCAGTACTTC. As protein: CASSLAFGAPYPQETQYF.

This clone was detected only a few times. The chain uses TRBV6-4 and TRBJ2-3, with no clear D. The CDR3 totals 13 residues. Between the trimmed V and J ends, which lost 2 bases and 0 bases, there was a span of 3 bases. Germline V lookup: CDR1 MRHNA, CDR2 SNTAGT. CDR3 region: CASSDTSTDTQYF. As DNA, the CDR3 is TGTGCCAGCAGTGACACCAGCACAGATACGCAGTATTTT.

V and J are TRBV15 and TRBJ1-4; D is uncertain. CDR1 and CDR2 from the germline V gene are LNHNV and YYDKDF (reference sequence). V dropped 4 bases and J dropped 6 bases, with 9 bases sitting between them. This CDR3 contains 13 residues. CDR3 DNA sequence: TGTGCCACCAGCATTCAGACCCATGAAAAACTGTTTTTT. Amino acids: CATSIQTHEKLFF.

This clone was seen a handful of times. V and J are TRBV28 and TRBJ1-1; D ambiguous. V was shortened by 3 bases and J by 1 base, with 9 bases between the two germline ends. This CDR3 has 14 residues. Germline V gene sequence: CDR1 MDHEN, CDR2 SYDVKM. CDR3 sequence reads: CASSLGRRNTEAFF. The CDR3 DNA reads as TGTGCCAGCAGTTTGGGGAGGAGGAACACTGAAGCTTTCTTT.

The chain has TRBV7-2 and TRBJ1-1; D gene ambiguous. The germline gives CDR1 SGHTA, CDR2 FQGNSA. Trimming removed 4 bases from V and 0 bases from J, with 12 bases in between. The CDR3 length is 15 residues. In DNA, the CDR3 is TGTGCCAGCAGCTACCTTTTGGGCATGAACACTGAAGCTTTCTTT. This gives the protein CASSYLLGMNTEAFF.

The chain employs TRBV30 and TRBJ2-7, with TRBD1 matching 7 bases. V shed 3 bases, J shed 4 bases, and the junction held 9 bases outside the gene matches. The CDR3 is 14 amino acids. CDR1 GTSNPN and CDR2 SVGIG come from the germline V gene (reference sequence). CDR3 sequence reads: CAWSYGTDPYEQYF. Here the CDR3 DNA reads TGTGCCTGGAGCTACGGGACAGACCCTTACGAGCAGTACTTC.

The gene calls are TRBV9 and TRBJ1-4; TRBD1 agrees at 9 bases. Germline-derived CDR1 and CDR2 are SGDLS and YYNGEE. Unmatched junction bases numbered 5, after V lost 2 bases and J lost 6 bases. The CDR3 sequence is 15 residues long. CDR3 DNA sequence: TGTGCCAGCAGCGTGGGACAGGGTCCCTATGAAAAACTGTTTTTT. This codes for CASSVGQGPYEKLFF.